Following are 21 T cell receptor beta chains from one sample sequenced in a study of T cells in localized non-small cell lung cancer. Assay used: immunoSEQ multiplex PCR; TCRdb lists only in-frame clones, some missing. The data contain 72,000 or so clones, 86% of them seen just once; the ten biggest clones take up around a fifth. Sequenced material: peripheral blood, taken before any cancer treatment. These receptors were collected from an older male donor with stage III squamous cell lung carcinoma.

This chain joins TRBV5-6 and TRBJ1-1, with D unclear. CDR1 and CDR2 from the germline V gene are SGHDT and YYEEEE. The CDR3 totals 12 residues. Trimming removed 4 bases from V and 4 bases from J, with 8 bases in between. CDR3: CASSRTGTEAFF. Here the CDR3 DNA reads TGTGCCAGCAGCCGGACCGGCACTGAAGCTTTCTTT.

This clone was seen a single time. The rearrangement joins TRBV6-6 to TRBJ2-1, with TRBD2 as a possible D gene (6 bases). Trimming left V 4 bases short and J 5 bases short, with 18 bases between. Germline V gene lookup returns CDR1 MNHNY and CDR2 SVGAGI (reference sequence). This CDR3 is 16 amino acids long. The CDR3 nucleotides are TGTGCCAGCAGTTGGGGTTTCCAGCGGGCTAACAATGAGCAGTTCTTC. Translating it yields CASSWGFQRANNEQFF.

The chain uses TRBV19 and TRBJ2-2, with 9 nucleotides matching TRBD1. There are 16 residues in the CDR3. The germline V gene has CDR1 LNHDA and CDR2 SQIVND (reference sequence). The V and J ends lost 5 bases and 5 bases, in that order; junction bases with no gene match: 9. CDR3 coding DNA: TGTGCCAGTAGTTCCCTCCCACAGGGGGCGACCGGGGAGCTGTTTTTT. This encodes CASSSLPQGATGELFF.

The V and J genes are TRBV7-6 and TRBJ1-5, with unresolved D. Germline assignment: CDR1 SGHVS and CDR2 FNYEAQ. Trimming removed 0 bases at V and 6 bases at J, with 3 bases between. This CDR3 comprises 12 residues. As DNA, the CDR3 is TGTGCCAGCAGCTTAGCGGGTCAGCCCCAGCATTTT. The encoded protein is CASSLAGQPQHF.

The genes are TRBV19 and TRBJ2-6; D tentatively fits TRBD1 or TRBD2 (5 bases each). The V gene lost 4 bases and the J gene lost 0 bases, with 13 bases spanning the gap. The CDR3 is made up of 17 amino acids. Germline V gene data show CDR1 as LNHDA and CDR2 as SQIVND (reference sequence). Written as DNA, the CDR3 is TGTGCCAGTAGTACTGGGACCGTACTCTCTGGGGCCAACGTCCTGACTTTC. Protein sequence: CASSTGTVLSGANVLTF.

This clone was seen a handful of times. The gene calls are TRBV28 and TRBJ2-5; D tentatively fits TRBD1 or TRBD2 (5 bases each). Trimming shortened V by 3 bases and J by 5 bases, and 7 bases separated the two germline ends. This CDR3 region has 12 residues. Germline assignment: CDR1 MDHEN and CDR2 SYDVKM. Here the CDR3 DNA reads TGTGCCAGCAGTTTGGGACCGGAGACCCAGTACTTC. Its translation: CASSLGPETQYF. The full variable domain, its missing parts supplied by reference TRBV28 and TRBJ2-5, is DVKVTQSSRYLVKRTGEKVFLECVQDMDHENMFWYRQDPGLGLRLIYFSYDVKMKEKGDIPEGYSVSREKKERFSLILESASTNQTSMYLCASSLGPETQYFGPGTRLLVL.

J is TRBJ1-4 and V is TRBV5-1; the D gene is possibly TRBD1 (5 bases). The germline gives CDR1 SGHRS, CDR2 YFSETQ. CDR3 length: 14 residues. V lost 0 bases and J lost 12, with 15 bases in between. CDR3 coding DNA: TGCGCCAGCAGCTTGGAGGGACGGGGGAGCGAACTGTTTTTT. Its protein product is CASSLEGRGSELFF.

The CDR3 DNA reads TGTGCCAGCAGACCTCAGGGCTCTGGTGAAGCTTTCTTT. Amino acids: CASRPQGSGEAFF. V and J are TRBV6-6 and TRBJ1-1, with D possibly TRBD1 on 5 matching bases. The V gene's germline CDR1 is MNHNY and CDR2 SVGAGI (reference sequence). V was pared by 6 bases and J by 7 bases, with 15 bases between. The CDR3 totals 13 residues.

The chain links TRBV5-1 to TRBJ2-2; D not resolved. The CDR3 spans 16 residues. Germline V lookup: CDR1 SGHRS, CDR2 YFSETQ. Trimming pared 4 bases from V and 0 bases from J, leaving 13 bases between. CDR3 loop: CASSTDGSANTGELFF. The CDR3 nucleotides read TGCGCCAGCAGCACGGACGGCTCGGCGAACACCGGGGAGCTGTTTTTT.

The chain recombines TRBV30 with TRBJ2-2; D perhaps matches TRBD2 (6 bases). Looked up from germline, CDR1 is GTSNPN and CDR2 is SVGIG (reference sequence). V was shortened by 4 bases and J by 0 bases, with 15 bases between the two germline ends. This CDR3 contains 16 residues. The DNA for the CDR3 is TGTGCCTGGAAATTTACCGGGACTTCGAACACCGGGGAGCTGTTTTTT. Its protein is CAWKFTGTSNTGELFF.

The genes are TRBV10-3 and TRBJ1-2; 7 positions agree with TRBD1. This CDR3 has 14 amino acids. Unmatched junction bases numbered 13, after V lost 7 bases and J lost 8 bases. The V gene's germline CDR1 is ENHRY and CDR2 SYGVKD. CDR3 DNA sequence: TGTGCCATCAAACTTCCTGGGACAGCCAGCGGCTACACCTTC. It yields the protein CAIKLPGTASGYTF.

This rearrangement joins TRBV2 to TRBJ2-5; 9 bases agree with TRBD2. The CDR3 is 14 residues long. The germline gives CDR1 SNHLY, CDR2 FYNNEI. Losses at the gene ends were 7 bases for V and 4 bases for J; bases not matched to a gene: 7. CDR3 loop: CASIAGTSLETQYF. CDR3 sequence (DNA): TGTGCCAGCATTGCCGGGACTAGCTTAGAGACCCAGTACTTC.

This clone was detected only a few times. V usage is TRBV27 and J usage is TRBJ1-6; no definite D call. There are 14 residues in the CDR3. The germline V and J ends were trimmed by 2 bases and 11 bases, with 13 bases remaining between them. Germline lookup yields CDR1 MNHEY and CDR2 SMNVEV (reference sequence). CDR3 loop: CASSLTPVGTPLHF. The CDR3 bases are TGTGCCAGCAGTTTAACCCCGGTGGGGACACCCCTCCACTTT.

J is TRBJ2-5 and V is TRBV5-1; D is tentatively TRBD1 or TRBD2 (6 bases each). There are 16 residues in the CDR3. The germline V gene has CDR1 SGHRS and CDR2 YFSETQ. The V gene lost 2 bases and the J gene lost 5 bases, with 19 bases spanning the gap. CDR3: CASSLDGSTGGETQYF. The CDR3 nucleotides are TGCGCCAGCAGCTTAGATGGGTCGACAGGAGGGGAGACCCAGTACTTC.

This chain uses TRBV10-3 with TRBJ2-3, with D possibly matching TRBD1 (7 bases). CDR1 and CDR2 from the germline V gene are ENHRY and SYGVKD. This CDR3 has 13 amino acids. V shed 7 bases and J shed 1 base, with 9 bases lying between them. The CDR3 DNA reads TGTGCCATCACCAGGGGGGGCACAGATACGCAGTATTTT. Translation gives CAITRGGTDTQYF.

There are many counts of this clone. The chain recombines TRBV28 with TRBJ1-6, with D possibly matching TRBD1 (5 bases). The CDR3 runs 13 residues. Trimming pared 6 bases from V and 13 bases from J, leaving 16 bases between. The germline V gene encodes CDR1 MDHEN and CDR2 SYDVKM. This CDR3 reads CASRLGTLGPLHF. The CDR3 nucleotides read TGTGCCAGCAGGCTTGGGACCCTGGGGCCCCTCCACTTT.

The chain recombines TRBV12-5 with TRBJ2-5, with TRBD2 identical over 16 bases. The CDR3 consists of 16 residues. CDR1 is LGHNT and CDR2 is FRNRAP in the germline V gene. After removal of 5 bases from V and 2 bases from J, the junction contained 2 bases not matched to a gene. DNA for the CDR3: TGTGCTAGTGGTCTGGGACTAGCGGGGGGGCAAGAGACCCAGTACTTC. Its translation is CASGLGLAGGQETQYF.

The rearrangement uses TRBV7-8 and TRBJ2-7; D is undetermined. V lost 2 bases and J lost 3, with 11 bases in between. CDR1 and CDR2 (germline): SGHVS, FQNEAQ. The CDR3 runs to 14 residues. The CDR3: CASSLYGENYEQYF. DNA of the CDR3: TGTGCCAGCAGCTTATATGGGGAAAACTACGAGCAGTACTTC.

This chain joins TRBV6-1 and TRBJ2-7, with D unclear. The V and J ends lost 6 bases and 5 bases respectively, with 14 bases between them. CDR3 size: 13 residues. Germline values: CDR1 MNHNS, CDR2 SASEGT. The chain's CDR3 is CASRLTRLDEQYV. CDR3 DNA: TGTGCCAGCAGATTGACCCGACTCGACGAGCAGTACGTC.

The chain couples TRBV2 to TRBJ2-7; D ambiguous. The V end was cut by 5 bases, the J end by 6 bases, with 11 bases between. This CDR3 comprises 12 residues. In germline, CDR1 is SNHLY, CDR2 FYNNEI. CDR3 sequence (DNA): TGTGCCAGCAGTAGGACCCGCCCCGAGCAGTACTTC. Its protein product is CASSRTRPEQYF.

This chain links TRBV7-8 with TRBJ2-6; D is unclear. V lost 1 base and J 7 bases, leaving 2 bases between the germline ends. The V gene's germline CDR1 is SGHVS and CDR2 FQNEAQ. The CDR3 spans 12 residues. CDR3 loop: CASSLVANVLTF. In nucleotides, the CDR3 is TGTGCCAGCAGCTTAGTCGCCAACGTCCTGACTTTC.